The 14 T cell receptor beta chains listed next were all sequenced from one sample in a study of blood T cell repertoires in COVID-19. Repertoires were generated with immunoSEQ multiplex PCR, while TCRdb's copy carries only in-frame clones and drops some. Here the sample spans approximately 180,000 clones, around 85% being singletons. Sequenced input: peripheral blood. Source of these receptors: a person aged 65 to 79 with COVID-19, enrolled during active disease.

The table lists this clone with a count of one. V usage is TRBV27 and J usage is TRBJ2-1; 9 bases map to TRBD1. Losses at the gene ends were 9 bases for V and 6 bases for J; bases not matched to a gene: 9. The CDR3 sequence is 14 residues long. The germline V gene encodes CDR1 MNHEY and CDR2 SMNVEV (reference sequence). This chain's CDR3 is CARGETGGPNEQFF. Written as DNA, the CDR3 is TGTGCCAGAGGGGAGACAGGGGGTCCCAATGAGCAGTTCTTC.

V gene TRBV10-3 combines with J gene TRBJ2-7; 7 nucleotides align to TRBD2. V dropped 0 bases and J dropped 6; count of bases not matched to a gene: 11. The germline CDR1 and CDR2 sequences are ENHRY and SYGVKD. The CDR3 contains 16 residues. The CDR3 DNA reads TGTGCCATCAGTGAGTCGGGGGAGGGAGTTGGAGGCGAGCAGTACTTC. Translating it yields CAISESGEGVGGEQYF.

The V call is TRBV6-5, the J call TRBJ2-3; TRBD2 matches at 10 bases. The CDR3 extends over 14 amino acids. Trimming removed 8 bases from V and 3 bases from J; junction bases left unmatched: 5. CDR1 and CDR2 (germline): MNHEY, SVGAGI. CDR3 amino acids: CASRSGGVTDTQYF. CDR3 in DNA: TGTGCCAGCCGGAGCGGGGGGGTTACAGATACGCAGTATTTT.

The chain uses TRBV4-3 and TRBJ2-7; 10 nucleotides line up with TRBD1. Trimming cost V 4 bases and J 3 bases; bases outside gene matches: 6. Germline V lookup: CDR1 LGHNA, CDR2 YSLEER. This CDR3 comprises 15 residues. This CDR3 is CASSPQRDRGYEQYF. For the CDR3, the DNA is TGCGCCAGCAGCCCCCAACGGGACAGGGGCTACGAGCAGTACTTC.

The gene calls are TRBV30 and TRBJ1-2; D is unresolved. V lost 0 bases, J lost 4 bases, and 12 bases lay in between. CDR3 length: 14 amino acids. Germline CDR1 GTSNPN, CDR2 SVGIG (reference sequence). CDR3 in DNA: TGTGCCTGGAGTGTGACTCCCTTAACCTATGGCTACACCTTC. Encoded protein: CAWSVTPLTYGYTF. The whole variable domain, remainder taken from reference TRBV30 and TRBJ1-2, is SQTIHQWPATLVQPVGSPLSLECTVEGTSNPNLYWYRQAAGRGLQLLFYSVGIGQISSEVPQNLSASRPQDRQFILSSKKLLLSDSGFYLCAWSVTPLTYGYTFGSGTRLTVV.

The V gene is TRBV7-2, the J gene TRBJ1-6; the match to TRBD1 covers 7 bases. CDR1 and CDR2 from the germline V gene are SGHTA and FQGNSA. Trimming cost V 3 bases and J 10 bases; bases outside gene matches: 6. There are 14 residues in the CDR3. Here the CDR3 DNA reads TGTGCCAGCAGCTTGACAGGGCGGAGGTCACCCCTCCACTTT. Translating it yields CASSLTGRRSPLHF. The full variable domain, with the rest looked up from reference TRBV7-2 and TRBJ1-6, is GAGVSQSPSNKVTEKGKDVELRCDPISGHTALYWYRQSLGQGLEFLIYFQGNSAPDKSGLPSDRFSAERTGGSVSTLTIQRTQQEDSAVYLCASSLTGRRSPLHFGNGTRLTVT.

V is TRBV3-1 (or the pseudogene TRBV3-2) and J is TRBJ2-2; tentatively, D is TRBD2 (5 bases). CDR3 size: 13 residues. V gave up 2 bases and J gave up 7 bases, with 8 bases separating them. Germline V gives CDR1 LGHDT, CDR2 YNNKEL (reference sequence). CDR3 sequence: CASSQNRGGELFF. In DNA, the CDR3 is TGTGCCAGCAGCCAAAACCGGGGCGGGGAGCTGTTTTTT.

This clone was detected only once. This chain connects TRBV5-4 to TRBJ1-1; D perhaps matches TRBD1 (5 bases). The CDR3 consists of 14 residues. Germline V CDR1 and CDR2: SGHNT, YYREEE (reference sequence). Trimming pared 0 bases from V and 2 bases from J, leaving 8 bases between. CDR3 coding DNA: TGTGCCAGCAGCTTGGACAGGCTTAACACTGAAGCTTTCTTT. Translating gives CASSLDRLNTEAFF.

The rearrangement joins TRBV5-6 to TRBJ2-3; 10 bases map to TRBD1. V lost 4 bases, J lost 6 bases, and 14 bases stayed unmatched. Germline V CDR1 and CDR2: SGHDT, YYEEEE. The CDR3 spans 17 residues. CDR3 amino acids: CASSRDRGRLSSDTQYF. CDR3 coding DNA: TGTGCCAGCAGCCGAGACAGGGGGCGTTTGAGTTCCGATACGCAGTATTTT. The full variable domain, completed using reference TRBV5-6 and TRBJ2-3, is DAGVTQSPTHLIKTRGQQVTLRCSPKSGHDTVSWYQQALGQGPQFIFQYYEEEERQRGNFPDRFSGHQFPNYSSELNVNALLLGDSALYLCASSRDRGRLSSDTQYFGPGTRLTVL.

This rearrangement joins TRBV5-5 to TRBJ1-4, with no clear D. Germline CDR1 and CDR2: SGHKS and YYEKEE (reference sequence). V was trimmed by 6 bases and J by 0 bases, leaving 9 bases between them. The CDR3 sequence is 14 residues long. CDR3 sequence: CASTNRATNEKLFF. In DNA, the CDR3 is TGTGCCAGCACTAACAGAGCAACTAATGAAAAACTGTTTTTT. The whole variable domain, remainder taken from reference TRBV5-5 and TRBJ1-4, is DAGVTQSPTHLIKTRGQQVTLRCSPISGHKSVSWYQQVLGQGPQFIFQYYEKEERGRGNFPDRFSARQFPNYSSELNVNALLLGDSALYLCASTNRATNEKLFFGSGTQLSVL.

The chain couples TRBV12-5 to TRBJ2-5; D call uncertain. The CDR3 has 14 residues. V was clipped by 3 bases and J by 7 bases, with 15 bases between them. Germline CDR1 is LGHNT and CDR2 is FRNRAP. In DNA, the CDR3 is TGTGCTAGTGGTTTCCCCAGGCCGGTCGGGACCCAGTACTTC. This translates into CASGFPRPVGTQYF.

V is TRBV18 and J is TRBJ2-7; 10 bases align to TRBD1. The CDR3 covers 15 residues. The V and J ends lost 3 bases and 4 bases, in that order; junction bases with no gene match: 6. Germline-derived CDR1 and CDR2 are KGHSH and LQKENI. CDR3 residues: CASSPLGQGTYEQYF. The CDR3 DNA reads TGTGCCAGCTCACCTCTGGGACAGGGGACGTACGAGCAGTACTTC.

The chain carries TRBV28 and TRBJ1-5; possible D gene TRBD1, 6 bases. Germline assignment: CDR1 MDHEN and CDR2 SYDVKM. The CDR3 runs 14 residues. V was trimmed by 8 bases and J by 7 bases, leaving 18 bases between them. This CDR3 is CASGTGGRVQPQHF. The CDR3 DNA sequence: TGTGCCAGCGGTACGGGGGGCAGAGTCCAGCCCCAGCATTTT.

The chain has TRBV5-4 and TRBJ2-3, with a tentative D call TRBD2 (5 bases). Germline CDR1 reads SGHNT; CDR2 reads YYREEE (reference sequence). There are 16 residues in the CDR3. Trimming left V 1 base short and J 5 bases short, with 17 bases between. The CDR3 spells CASSLRWSSSQDTQYF. CDR3 nucleotides: TGTGCCAGCAGCTTGAGATGGTCTAGCTCCCAAGATACGCAGTATTTT.